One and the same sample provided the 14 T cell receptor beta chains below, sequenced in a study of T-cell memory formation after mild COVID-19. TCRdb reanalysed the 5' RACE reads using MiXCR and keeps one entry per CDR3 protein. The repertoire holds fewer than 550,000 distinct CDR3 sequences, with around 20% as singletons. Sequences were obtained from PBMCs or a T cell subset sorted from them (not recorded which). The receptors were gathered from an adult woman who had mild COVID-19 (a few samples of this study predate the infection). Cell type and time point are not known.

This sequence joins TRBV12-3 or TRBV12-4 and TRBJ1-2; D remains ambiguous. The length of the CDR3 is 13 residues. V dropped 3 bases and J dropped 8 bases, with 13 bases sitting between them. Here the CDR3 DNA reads TGTGCCAGCAGTTTTAGCTTGGCCCGCGGCTACACCTTC. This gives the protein CASSFSLARGYTF.

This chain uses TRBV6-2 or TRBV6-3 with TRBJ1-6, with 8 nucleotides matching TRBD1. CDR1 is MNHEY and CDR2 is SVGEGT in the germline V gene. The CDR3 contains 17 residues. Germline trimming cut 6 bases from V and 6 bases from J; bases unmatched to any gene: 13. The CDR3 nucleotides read TGTGCCAGCAGGAAGATACAGGGGGTAATCAGTAATTCACCCCTCCACTTT. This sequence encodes CASRKIQGVISNSPLHF.

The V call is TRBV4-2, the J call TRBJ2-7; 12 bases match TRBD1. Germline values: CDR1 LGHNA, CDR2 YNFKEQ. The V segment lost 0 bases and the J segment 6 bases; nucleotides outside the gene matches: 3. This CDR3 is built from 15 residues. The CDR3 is CASSQEGQGAGEQYF. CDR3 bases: TGTGCCAGCAGCCAAGAGGGACAGGGGGCAGGCGAGCAGTACTTC.

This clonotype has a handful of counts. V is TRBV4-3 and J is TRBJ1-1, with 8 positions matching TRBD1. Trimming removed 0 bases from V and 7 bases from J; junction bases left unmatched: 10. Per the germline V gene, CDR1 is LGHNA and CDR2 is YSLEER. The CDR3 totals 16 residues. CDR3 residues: CASSQEGPAGGGEAFF. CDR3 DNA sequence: TGCGCCAGCAGCCAAGAAGGTCCGGCAGGGGGCGGTGAAGCTTTCTTT.

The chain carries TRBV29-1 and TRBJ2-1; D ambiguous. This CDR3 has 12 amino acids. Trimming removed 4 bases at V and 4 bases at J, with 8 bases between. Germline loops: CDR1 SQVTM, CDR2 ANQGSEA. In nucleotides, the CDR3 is TGCAGCGTTGTGTATCAGTACAATGAGCAGTTCTTC. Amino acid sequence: CSVVYQYNEQFF.

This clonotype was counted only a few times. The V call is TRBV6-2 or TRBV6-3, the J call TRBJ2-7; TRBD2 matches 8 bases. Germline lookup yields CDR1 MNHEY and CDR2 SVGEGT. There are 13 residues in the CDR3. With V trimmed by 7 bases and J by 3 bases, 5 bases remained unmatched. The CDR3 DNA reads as TGTGCCAGCACCGGAACTAGCGGCTACGAGCAGTACTTC. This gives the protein CASTGTSGYEQYF.

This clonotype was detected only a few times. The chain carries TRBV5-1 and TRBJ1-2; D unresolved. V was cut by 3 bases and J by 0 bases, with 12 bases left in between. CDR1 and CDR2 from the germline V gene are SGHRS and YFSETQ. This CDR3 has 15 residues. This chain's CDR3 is CASSYLGGTNYGYTF. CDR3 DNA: TGCGCCAGCAGCTATTTGGGAGGAACTAACTATGGCTACACCTTC.

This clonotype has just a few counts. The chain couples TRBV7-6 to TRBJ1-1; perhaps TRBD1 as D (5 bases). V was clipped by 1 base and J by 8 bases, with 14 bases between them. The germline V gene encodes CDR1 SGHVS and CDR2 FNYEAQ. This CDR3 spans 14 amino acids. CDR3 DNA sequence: TGTGCCAGCAGCTTAGTAAGAGGGGAACAGGAAGCTTTCTTT. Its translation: CASSLVRGEQEAFF. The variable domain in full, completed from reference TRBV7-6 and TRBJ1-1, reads GAGVSQSPRYKVTKRGQDVALRCDPISGHVSLYWYRQALGQGPEFLTYFNYEAQQDKSGLPNDRFSAERPEGSISTLTIQRTEQRDSAMYRCASSLVRGEQEAFFGQGTRLTVV.

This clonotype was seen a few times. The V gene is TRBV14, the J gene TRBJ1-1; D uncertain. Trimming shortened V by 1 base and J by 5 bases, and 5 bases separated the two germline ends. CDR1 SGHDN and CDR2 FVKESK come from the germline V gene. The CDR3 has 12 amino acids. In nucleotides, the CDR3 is TGTGCCAGCAGCCAAGGACCGACTGAAGCTTTCTTT. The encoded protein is CASSQGPTEAFF.

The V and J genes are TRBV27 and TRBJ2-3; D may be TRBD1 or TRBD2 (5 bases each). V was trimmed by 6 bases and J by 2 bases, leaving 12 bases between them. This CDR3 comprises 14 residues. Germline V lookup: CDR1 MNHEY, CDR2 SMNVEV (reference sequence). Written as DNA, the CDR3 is TGTGCCAGCAGCAAGACGGGACCCACAGATACGCAGTATTTT. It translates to CASSKTGPTDTQYF.

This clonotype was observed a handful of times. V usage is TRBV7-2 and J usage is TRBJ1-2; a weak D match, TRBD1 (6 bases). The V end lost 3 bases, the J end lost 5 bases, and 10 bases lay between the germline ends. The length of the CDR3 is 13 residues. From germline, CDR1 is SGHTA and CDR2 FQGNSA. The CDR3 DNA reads TGTGCCAGCAGCTTGGGACACGATTATGGCTACACCTTC. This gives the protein CASSLGHDYGYTF.

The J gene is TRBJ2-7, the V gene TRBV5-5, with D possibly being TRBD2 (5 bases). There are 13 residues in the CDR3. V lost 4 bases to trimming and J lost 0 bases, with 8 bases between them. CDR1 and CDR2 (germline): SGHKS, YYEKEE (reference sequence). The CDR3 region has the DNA TGTGCCAGCAGCACGGGGAACTCCTACGAGCAGTACTTC. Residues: CASSTGNSYEQYF.

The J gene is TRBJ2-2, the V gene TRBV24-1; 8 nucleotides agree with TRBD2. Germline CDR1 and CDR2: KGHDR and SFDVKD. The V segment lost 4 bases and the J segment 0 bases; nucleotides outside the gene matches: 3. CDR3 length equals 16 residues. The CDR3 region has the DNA TGTGCCACCAGTGACTCGGGACTAGCGAACACCGGGGAGCTGTTTTTT. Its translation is CATSDSGLANTGELFF.

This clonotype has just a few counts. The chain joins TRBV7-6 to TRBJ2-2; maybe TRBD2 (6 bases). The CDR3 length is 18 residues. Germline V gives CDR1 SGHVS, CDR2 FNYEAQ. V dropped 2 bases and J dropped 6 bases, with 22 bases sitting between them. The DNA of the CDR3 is TGTGCCAGCAGCTTAAGGGATCCGGGATCCACGGGGGCCGGGGAGCTGTTTTTT. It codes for CASSLRDPGSTGAGELFF.